These 14 T cell receptor beta chains came from one sample sequenced in a study of T cells after yellow fever vaccination. TCRdb reanalysed the 5' RACE reads using MiXCR and keeps one entry per CDR3 protein. Of hundreds of thousands of distinct CDR3 sequences detected, around 8.1% appear once; the ten largest clones hold 17%. The material was PBMCs, obtained approximately 40 days after the first yellow fever vaccination. The receptors derive from a young man who received the YFV17D yellow fever vaccine.

The V gene is TRBV7-2, the J gene TRBJ2-1; TRBD1 agrees at 10 bases. Germline V gene lookup returns CDR1 SGHTA and CDR2 FQGNSA. The CDR3 runs to 15 residues. J lost 7 bases, V lost 6 bases, and 9 bases had no gene match. The CDR3 bases are TGTGCCAGCAGGGGCGGACAGGGGGTTTCGAATGAGCAGTTCTTC. Its translation is CASRGGQGVSNEQFF.

This clonotype showed up just a few times. V is TRBV5-1 and J is TRBJ2-2; D call uncertain. CDR3 length: 14 amino acids. Germline CDR1 and CDR2: SGHRS and YFSETQ. The V end lost 0 bases, the J end lost 6 bases, and 9 bases lay between the germline ends. CDR3 in amino acids: CASSLGSNSGELFF. For the CDR3, the DNA is TGCGCCAGCAGCTTGGGAAGTAATTCCGGGGAGCTGTTTTTT.

Only a few counts were recorded for this clonotype. At one of its ends the junction is not consistent with the germline gene, which may arise from a read error. The rearrangement joins TRBV6-1 to TRBJ2-1; 10 bases are a match to TRBD2. CDR1 MNHNS and CDR2 SASEGT come from the germline V gene. The CDR3 length is 17 residues. The CDR3 region is CASSRRTSGLSNNEQFF. For the CDR3, the DNA is TGTGCCAGCAGTAGAAGGACTAGCGGCCTCTCCAACAATGAGCAGTTCTTC.

Concerning this clonotype: One junction end does not reproduce the germline sequence, and a read error may be involved. The CDR3 sequence: CVSSDLTGGVETQYF. For the CDR3, the DNA is TGTGTCAGCAGCGACCTGACAGGGGGCGTCGAGACCCAGTACTTC. V is TRBV5-4 and J is TRBJ2-5, with 10 bases fitting TRBD1. CDR1 and CDR2 (germline): SGHNT, YYREEE (reference sequence). The CDR3 sequence is 15 residues long.

The rearrangement links TRBV14 to TRBJ1-2, with no clear D. CDR1 is SGHDN, CDR2 FVKESK, per germline. The V gene lost 1 base and the J gene lost 6 bases, with 12 bases spanning the gap. The CDR3 has 14 residues. The DNA for the CDR3 is TGTGCCAGCAGCCAAGGTTTGACACTCGATGGCTACACCTTC. Its protein product is CASSQGLTLDGYTF.

This clonotype has just a few counts. The gene calls are TRBV12-3 or TRBV12-4 and TRBJ2-3; D may be TRBD2 (6 bases). This CDR3 is 15 amino acids long. V dropped 6 bases and J dropped 2 bases, with 15 bases sitting between them. CDR3 sequence reads: CASSPGVADTDTQYF. CDR3 nucleotide sequence: TGTGCCAGCAGCCCCGGGGTAGCGGACACAGATACGCAGTATTTT.

CDR3 region: CASSFRLAATGELFF. CDR3 DNA sequence: TGTGCCAGCAGCTTCAGACTAGCGGCTACCGGGGAGCTGTTTTTT. The chain employs TRBV5-4 and TRBJ2-2, with TRBD2 matching 9 bases. Germline V gene data show CDR1 as SGHNT and CDR2 as YYREEE (reference sequence). Trimming cost V 2 bases and J 5 bases; bases outside gene matches: 4. The CDR3 is 15 amino acids.

This clonotype was seen a handful of times. This chain links TRBV12-3 or TRBV12-4 with TRBJ1-4, with D tentatively TRBD1 (6 bases). Trimming cost V 5 bases and J 1 base, with 8 bases left between them. This CDR3 region has 14 residues. This CDR3 reads CASSRRGTNEKLFF. DNA for the CDR3: TGTGCCAGCAGTCGCAGGGGAACTAATGAAAAACTGTTTTTT.

V usage is TRBV5-1 and J usage is TRBJ2-5; D unresolved. The length of the CDR3 is 11 residues. The V end was cut by 7 bases, the J end by 7 bases, with 11 bases between. Germline V gene sequence: CDR1 SGHRS, CDR2 YFSETQ. The CDR3 DNA is TGCGCCAGCGCCATTAGAGGGACCCAGTACTTC. It encodes CASAIRGTQYF.

This clonotype was observed a few times. The rearrangement uses TRBV20-1 and TRBJ1-2; the D gene is possibly TRBD1 (6 bases). Germline CDR1 DFQATT, CDR2 SNEGSKA (reference sequence). Trimming stripped 5 bases from V and 0 bases from J, with 10 bases between. This CDR3 spans 13 amino acids. CDR3 sequence reads: CSAWDIANYGYTF. The CDR3 DNA reads as TGCAGTGCTTGGGACATAGCTAACTATGGCTACACCTTC.

This rearrangement joins TRBV7-2 to TRBJ2-5; D gene ambiguous. Germline assignment: CDR1 SGHTA and CDR2 FQGNSA. There are 14 residues in the CDR3. V gave up 5 bases and J gave up 3 bases, with 13 bases separating them. The CDR3 DNA is TGTGCCAGCAGCACCCGGCGGACGGAAGAGACCCAGTACTTC. Translation: CASSTRRTEETQYF.

This clonotype was counted only a few times. The rearrangement uses TRBV19 and TRBJ2-7; D might be TRBD1 (5 bases). Germline lookup yields CDR1 LNHDA and CDR2 SQIVND (reference sequence). This CDR3 comprises 14 residues. Trimming removed 1 base at V and 3 bases at J, with 10 bases between. The CDR3 coding sequence is TGTGCCAGTAGTATAGGGGGCAGCCACTACGAGCAGTACTTC. It specifies CASSIGGSHYEQYF.

The chain joins TRBV29-1 to TRBJ2-5; D is possibly TRBD1 (5 bases). This CDR3 has 15 amino acids. V was pared by 0 bases and J by 5 bases, with 16 bases between. Germline V gene data show CDR1 as SQVTM and CDR2 as ANQGSEA. DNA for the CDR3: TGCAGCGTTGAAGATCTCGGTGAGGCAGGGGAGACCCAGTACTTC. It yields the protein CSVEDLGEAGETQYF.

The table lists this clonotype with many counts. The chain is built from TRBV5-1 and TRBJ1-2; possible D gene TRBD1, 6 bases. CDR3 length: 14 amino acids. Germline CDR1 and CDR2: SGHRS and YFSETQ. The germline V and J ends were trimmed by 0 bases and 2 bases, with 8 bases remaining between them. In DNA, the CDR3 is TGCGCCAGCAGCTTGGACAGGGAGAACTATGGCTACACCTTC. As protein: CASSLDRENYGYTF.